The rows below give T cell receptor beta chains drawn from one sample of a study of cytomegalovirus exposure and HLA in healthy donors. Sequencing was performed with immunoSEQ multiplex PCR; in TCRdb, only in-frame clones are kept and a portion is missing. Of about 50,000 clones in the sample, roughly four fifths are singletons; the top ten hold 2.5% to 3%. Material for sequencing was PBMCs. These receptors were obtained from a woman between 40 and 50 years old in good health and CMV-seropositive. The CDR3 runs from the conserved cysteine through the conserved F or W. Fields, in order: V gene, D gene, J gene, clone size, CDR3 protein, CDR3 DNA. A D gene is named only where the DNA matches it firmly. Expanded clones are given a class, and other clones once, few, many or no size at all.

TRBV4-2	TRBD1	TRBJ1-5	NA	CASSQGDRDRGNQPQHF	TGTGCCAGCAGCCAAGGGGACCGGGACAGAGGAAATCAGCCCCAGCATTTT
TRBV30	TRBD1	TRBJ1-3	NA	CAWRGQGTGNTIYF	TGTGCCTGGAGGGGACAGGGCACCGGAAACACCATATATTTT
TRBV5-1	TRBD2	TRBJ2-3	NA	CASSSGGETDTQYF	TGCGCCAGCTCCAGCGGGGGGGAGACAGATACGCAGTATTTT
TRBV2	TRBD1	TRBJ2-3	NA	CASSGGTVSTDTQYF	TGTGCCAGCAGTGGGGGGACAGTAAGCACAGATACGCAGTATTTT
TRBV11-3	TRBD1	TRBJ2-3	NA	CASSFGQGADTQYF	TGTGCCAGCAGCTTTGGACAGGGGGCAGATACGCAGTATTTT
TRBV10-3	TRBD1	TRBJ1-2	NA	CAISEFGTGGNDGYTF	TGTGCCATCAGTGAGTTTGGCACAGGGGGAAATGATGGCTACACCTTC
TRBV6-5	TRBD1	TRBJ1-1	NA	CASSFLGQKNTEAFF	TGTGCCAGCAGTTTCCTGGGACAGAAGAACACTGAAGCTTTCTTT
TRBV29-1	TRBD1	TRBJ1-2	NA	CSVERDRNGYTF	TGCAGCGTTGAAAGGGACAGAAATGGCTACACCTTC
TRBV4-2	TRBD1	TRBJ2-7	NA	CASSRRTGGYSYEQYF	TGTGCCAGCAGCCGCCGGACAGGGGGCTATTCCTACGAGCAGTACTTC
TRBV7-9	NA	TRBJ1-1	NA	CASSLYAGLTEAFF	TGTGCCAGCAGCTTATACGCAGGCCTCACTGAAGCCTTCTTT
TRBV5-1	NA	TRBJ1-1	NA	CASSLLGPRRGNTEAFF	TGCGCCAGCAGCTTGCTTGGGCCCAGGCGGGGGAACACTGAAGCTTTCTTT
TRBV2	NA	TRBJ1-2	NA	CASSQVNYGYTF	TGTGCCAGCAGCCAGGTTAACTATGGCTACACCTTC
TRBV4-1	TRBD2	TRBJ2-5	medium-sized	CASSPPAGLDPETQYF	TGCGCCAGCAGCCCCCCAGCGGGACTAGATCCAGAGACCCAGTACTTC
TRBV15	NA	TRBJ1-5	NA	CATRQGYNQPQHF	TGTGCCACCCGGCAGGGGTACAATCAGCCCCAGCATTTT
TRBV27	TRBD1	TRBJ1-2	NA	CASSLGVGGSYGYTF	TGTGCCAGCAGTTTAGGTGTAGGGGGCTCCTATGGCTACACCTTC
TRBV4-2	NA	TRBJ2-2	few	CASSQVQLNTGELFF	TGTGCCAGCAGCCAAGTCCAGTTGAACACCGGGGAGCTGTTTTTT
TRBV15	NA	TRBJ2-3	NA	CATSRDYPGTDTQYF	TGTGCCACCAGCAGAGATTACCCGGGGACAGATACGCAGTATTTT
TRBV28	NA	TRBJ1-2	NA	CASSLRDYGYTF	TGTGCCAGCAGTTTGAGGGACTATGGCTACACCTTC
TRBV2	TRBD1	TRBJ2-4	NA	CASRNRGQGLLAKNIQYF	TGTGCCAGCAGAAATAGGGGACAGGGGCTTCTAGCCAAAAACATTCAGTACTTC
TRBV7-9	NA	TRBJ1-2	NA	CASHSGRAIGYTF	TGTGCCAGCCACTCAGGCAGGGCAATTGGCTACACCTTC